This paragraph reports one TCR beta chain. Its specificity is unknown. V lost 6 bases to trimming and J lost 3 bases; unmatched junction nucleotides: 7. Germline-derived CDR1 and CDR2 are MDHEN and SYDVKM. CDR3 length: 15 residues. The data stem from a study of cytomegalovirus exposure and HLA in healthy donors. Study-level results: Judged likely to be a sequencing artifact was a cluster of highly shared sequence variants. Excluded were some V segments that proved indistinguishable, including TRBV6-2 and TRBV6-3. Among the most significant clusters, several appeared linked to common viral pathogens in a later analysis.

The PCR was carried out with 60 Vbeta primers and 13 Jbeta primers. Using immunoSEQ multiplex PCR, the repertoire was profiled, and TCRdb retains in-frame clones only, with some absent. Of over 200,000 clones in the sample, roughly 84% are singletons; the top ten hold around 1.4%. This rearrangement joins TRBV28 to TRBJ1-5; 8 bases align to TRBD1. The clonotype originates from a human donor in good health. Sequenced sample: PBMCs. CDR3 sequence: CASSLDRGINQPQHF. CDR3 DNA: TGTGCCAGCAGCCTCGACAGGGGAATCAATCAGCCCCAGCATTTT. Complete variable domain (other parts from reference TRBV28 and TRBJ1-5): DVKVTQSSRYLVKRTGEKVFLECVQDMDHENMFWYRQDPGLGLRLIYFSYDVKMKEKGDIPEGYSVSREKKERFSLILESASTNQTSMYLCASSLDRGINQPQHFGDGTRLSIL.